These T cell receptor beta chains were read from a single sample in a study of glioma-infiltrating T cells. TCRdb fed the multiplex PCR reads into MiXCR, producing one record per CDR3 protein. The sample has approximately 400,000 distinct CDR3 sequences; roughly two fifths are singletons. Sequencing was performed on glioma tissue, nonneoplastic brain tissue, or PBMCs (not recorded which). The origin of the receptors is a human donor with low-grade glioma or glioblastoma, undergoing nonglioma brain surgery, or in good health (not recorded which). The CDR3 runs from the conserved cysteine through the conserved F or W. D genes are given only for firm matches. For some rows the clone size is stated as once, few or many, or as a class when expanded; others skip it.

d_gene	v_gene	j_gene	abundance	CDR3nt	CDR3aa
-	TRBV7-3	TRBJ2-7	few	TGTGCCAGCAGCTTAGAGCCAGGGTCGCACGAGCAGTACTTC	CASSLEPGSHEQYF
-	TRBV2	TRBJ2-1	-	TGTGCCAGCAGTGATGTTTATGGGACAAGCAACAATGAGCAGTTCTTC	CASSDVYGTSNNEQFF
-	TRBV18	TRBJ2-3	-	TGTGCCAGCTCACCCCCGGGGACATGGAGCACAGATACGCAGTATTTT	CASSPPGTWSTDTQYF
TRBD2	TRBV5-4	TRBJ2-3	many	TGTGCCAGCAGCTTGGCCGGGGGGGCAGATACGCAGTATTTT	CASSLAGGADTQYF
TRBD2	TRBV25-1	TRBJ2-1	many	TGTGCCAGCAGTGACGCCTCGACTAGCGGGACGATGGTTGAGCAGTTCTTC	CASSDASTSGTMVEQFF
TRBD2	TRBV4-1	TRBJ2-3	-	TGCACCAGCAGCCAAGATAGGTGGGAGGGAACAGATACGCAGTATTTT	CTSSQDRWEGTDTQYF
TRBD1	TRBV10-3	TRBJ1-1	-	TGTGCCATCAGTCCGGGACAGGGGTCTGGCACTGAAGCTTTCTTT	CAISPGQGSGTEAFF
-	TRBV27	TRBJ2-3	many	TGTGCCAGCAGGACGGGAGCGGATACGCAGTATTTT	CASRTGADTQYF
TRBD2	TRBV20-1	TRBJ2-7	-	TGCAGTGTTGCGACTAGCGGGAGCACCTACGAGCAGTACTTC	CSVATSGSTYEQYF
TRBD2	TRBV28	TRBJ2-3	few	TGTGCCAGCAGTTCTCCTAGCGGGAGGGCCTGGGGTACGCAGTATTTT	CASSSPSGRAWGTQYF
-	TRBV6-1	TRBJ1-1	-	TGTGCCAGCAGTCCCTGGGGGAACACTGAAGATTTCTTT	CASSPWGNTEDFF